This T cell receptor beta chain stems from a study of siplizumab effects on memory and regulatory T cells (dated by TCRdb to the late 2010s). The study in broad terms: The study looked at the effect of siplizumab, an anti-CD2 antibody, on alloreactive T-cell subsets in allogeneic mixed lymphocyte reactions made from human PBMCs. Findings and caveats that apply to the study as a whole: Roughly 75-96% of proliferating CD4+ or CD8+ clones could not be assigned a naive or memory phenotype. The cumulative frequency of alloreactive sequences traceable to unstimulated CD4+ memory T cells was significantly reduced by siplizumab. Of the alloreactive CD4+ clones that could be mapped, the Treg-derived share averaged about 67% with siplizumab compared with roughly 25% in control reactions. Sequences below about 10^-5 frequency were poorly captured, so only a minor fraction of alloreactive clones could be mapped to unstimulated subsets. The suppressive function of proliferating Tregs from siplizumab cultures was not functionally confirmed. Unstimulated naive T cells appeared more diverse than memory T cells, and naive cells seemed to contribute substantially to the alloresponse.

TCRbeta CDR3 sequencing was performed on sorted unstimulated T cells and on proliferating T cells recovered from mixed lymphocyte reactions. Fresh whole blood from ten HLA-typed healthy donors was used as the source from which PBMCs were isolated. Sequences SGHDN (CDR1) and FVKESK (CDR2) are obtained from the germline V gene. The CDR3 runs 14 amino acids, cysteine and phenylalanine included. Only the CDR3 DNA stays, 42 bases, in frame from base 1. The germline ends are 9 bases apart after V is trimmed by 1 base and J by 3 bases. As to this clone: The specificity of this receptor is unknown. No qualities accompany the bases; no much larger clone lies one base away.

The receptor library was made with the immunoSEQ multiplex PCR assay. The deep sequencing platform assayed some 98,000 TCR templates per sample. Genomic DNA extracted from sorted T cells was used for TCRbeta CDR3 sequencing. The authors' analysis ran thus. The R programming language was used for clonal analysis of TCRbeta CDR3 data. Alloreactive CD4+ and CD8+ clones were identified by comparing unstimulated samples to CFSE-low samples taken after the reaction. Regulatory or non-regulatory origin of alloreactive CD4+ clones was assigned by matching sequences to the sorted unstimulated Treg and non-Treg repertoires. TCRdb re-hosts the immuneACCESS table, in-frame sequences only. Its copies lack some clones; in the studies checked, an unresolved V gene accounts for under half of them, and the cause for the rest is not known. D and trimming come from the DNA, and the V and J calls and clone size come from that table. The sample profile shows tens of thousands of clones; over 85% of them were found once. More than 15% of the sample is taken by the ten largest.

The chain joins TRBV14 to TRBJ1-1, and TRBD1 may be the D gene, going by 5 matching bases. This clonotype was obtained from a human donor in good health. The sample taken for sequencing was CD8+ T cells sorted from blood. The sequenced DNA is TGTGCCAGCAGCCAAGGAGCGGGGGACACTGAAGCTTTCTTT. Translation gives CASSQGAGDTEAFF.